Presented here are 3 T cell receptor beta chains from one specimen sequenced in a study of post-analysis software for immune sequencing data. Unique-molecular-identifier-tagged TCR beta cDNA libraries were used. TCRdb used MiXCR to reprocess the PCR reads, holding one entry per CDR3 protein. The sample consists of 400,000 to 500,000 distinct CDR3 sequences, approximately 38% of them appearing once. Study-level findings and limits: A handful of TRBV segments appeared more often in patients than in controls, and TRBV5-6, TRBV5-1 and TRBV20-1 were among these.

Their antigen targets remain unknown. Specimen: blood. The receptors derive from a girl aged 2 to 9 with multiple sclerosis.

This clonotype occurred a few times. The chain carries TRBV7-9 and TRBJ2-1, with 10 bases fitting TRBD1. The trim removed 4 bases at V and 4 bases at J, leaving 4 bases unmatched. Germline assignment: CDR1 SEHNR and CDR2 FQNEAQ (reference sequence). This CDR3 is 15 amino acids long. The CDR3 region is CASSSRTGGYNEQFF. The CDR3 region has the DNA TGTGCCAGCAGCTCTCGGACAGGGGGATACAATGAGCAGTTCTTC.

This clonotype has a single count. V and J are TRBV4-1 and TRBJ2-5; D is undetermined. The CDR3 has 14 amino acids. Germline V lookup: CDR1 MGHRA, CDR2 YSYEKL. Trimming removed 2 bases from V and 4 bases from J, with 11 bases in between. Here the CDR3 DNA reads TGCGCCAGCAGCCAACAGAGCCGCGGAGAGACCCAGTACTTC. It specifies CASSQQSRGETQYF.

This chain joins TRBV10-3 and TRBJ2-2; TRBD2 matches 13 bases. The length of the CDR3 is 18 residues. Trimming at V came to 7 bases and at J to 5 bases, leaving 13 bases not matched to a gene. From germline, CDR1 is ENHRY and CDR2 SYGVKD. CDR3 residues: CAIKGSGTSGKGTGELFF. CDR3 nucleotides: TGTGCCATCAAGGGATCCGGGACTAGCGGGAAAGGAACCGGGGAGCTGTTTTTT.